These 20 T cell receptor beta chains share one sample of origin, sequenced in a study of control samples from healthy donors and cancer patients. Sequenced by immunoSEQ multiplex PCR; TCRdb stores in-frame clones only, minus some. This table holds more than 50,000 clones, roughly 85% found once. Sequenced sample: blood. These receptor sequences come from a man in his forties in good health.

The genes are TRBV3-1 (or the pseudogene TRBV3-2) and TRBJ2-5; TRBD2 is a possible D gene (7 bases). V was cut by 10 bases and J by 2 bases, with 17 bases left in between. The CDR3 runs to 14 residues. Germline V CDR1 and CDR2: LGHDT, YNNKEL (reference sequence). DNA for the CDR3: TGTGCCACCCGTCGGGGGGCAGAGCAAGAGACCCAGTACTTC. The encoded protein is CATRRGAEQETQYF.

The chain employs TRBV10-3 and TRBJ1-1; 10 nucleotides line up with TRBD1. Germline-derived CDR1 and CDR2 are ENHRY and SYGVKD. V lost 2 bases to trimming and J lost 5 bases; unmatched junction nucleotides: 5. The length of the CDR3 is 15 residues. CDR3 nucleotides: TGTGCCATCAGTGAGAAGGACAGGGGGAAAACTGAAGCTTTCTTT. Translating gives CAISEKDRGKTEAFF.

This chain joins TRBV5-4 and TRBJ2-5; 7 bases match TRBD1. The junction had 4 bases not matched to a gene; V was cut back by 3 bases and J by 5 bases. Germline V gives CDR1 SGHNT, CDR2 YYREEE (reference sequence). The length of the CDR3 is 13 residues. In DNA, the CDR3 is TGTGCCAGCAGCTCACAGGGGCGGGAGACCCAGTACTTC. As protein: CASSSQGRETQYF.

This chain links TRBV5-1 with TRBJ2-3; 7 positions match TRBD2. V lost 4 bases and J lost 0; bases outside the gene matches: 2. CDR3 length: 14 residues. Germline-derived CDR1 and CDR2 are SGHRS and YFSETQ. CDR3 residues: CASSRGDSTDTQYF. The DNA of the CDR3 is TGCGCCAGCAGCCGGGGGGACAGCACAGATACGCAGTATTTT.

The rearrangement joins TRBV11-3 to TRBJ2-5; D may match TRBD1 or TRBD2 (5 bases each). Germline V CDR1 and CDR2: SGHNT, YENEEA. Trimming took off 5 bases at V and 3 bases at J, with 10 bases between the two ends. The CDR3 has 13 amino acids. CDR3 protein: CASSGGWEETQYF. The CDR3 coding sequence is TGTGCCAGCAGCGGGGGATGGGAAGAGACCCAGTACTTC.

CDR3 sequence reads: CASSLYRSEQFF. DNA for the CDR3: TGTGCCAGCAGCTTATACCGCTCTGAGCAGTTCTTC. The chain links TRBV11-2 to TRBJ2-1; unclear D gene. The germline V and J ends were trimmed by 2 bases and 9 bases, with 8 bases remaining between them. This CDR3 contains 12 residues. Per germline, CDR1 SGHAT and CDR2 FQNNGV.

This chain connects TRBV6-4 to TRBJ2-2; tentative D call: TRBD1 (5 bases). V lost 0 bases to trimming and J lost 1 base, with 12 bases between them. Germline CDR1 is MRHNA and CDR2 is SNTAGT. The CDR3 runs to 17 residues. The CDR3 DNA sequence: TGTGCCAGCAGTGACTCGATAAGCCAGGGGAACACCGGGGAGCTGTTTTTT. Its protein is CASSDSISQGNTGELFF.

The chain couples TRBV7-2 to TRBJ1-5; a possible D gene is TRBD1 (5 bases). CDR3 length: 14 amino acids. Germline-derived CDR1 and CDR2 are SGHTA and FQGNSA. Trimming pared 2 bases from V and 4 bases from J, leaving 9 bases between. CDR3 sequence: CASSLNRPNQPQHF. DNA for the CDR3: TGTGCCAGCAGCTTAAACAGGCCAAATCAGCCCCAGCATTTT. Together with reference TRBV7-2 and TRBJ1-5, the CDR3 gives the full variable domain: GAGVSQSPSNKVTEKGKDVELRCDPISGHTALYWYRQSLGQGLEFLIYFQGNSAPDKSGLPSDRFSAERTGGSVSTLTIQRTQQEDSAVYLCASSLNRPNQPQHFGDGTRLSIL.

The chain employs TRBV12-5 and TRBJ2-5, with 9 bases lining up with TRBD1. The CDR3 covers 16 residues. The V gene's germline CDR1 is LGHNT and CDR2 FRNRAP. J gave up 0 bases and V 1 base, and 3 bases lay outside the gene matches. The CDR3 DNA reads as TGTGCTAGTGGTTTGGGACAGGGGGGACACCAAGAGACCCAGTACTTC. Its translation: CASGLGQGGHQETQYF.

This clone was picked up one time. The V gene is TRBV7-2, the J gene TRBJ2-5; D unclear. The V gene's germline CDR1 is SGHTA and CDR2 FQGNSA. CDR3 length: 14 amino acids. Trimming removed 1 base at V and 5 bases at J, with 11 bases between. CDR3 DNA: TGTGCCAGCAGCTTAGGAGCCACGAGGGAGACCCAGTACTTC. Translating gives CASSLGATRETQYF.

The rearrangement links TRBV9 to TRBJ1-3; tentatively, D is TRBD1 (5 bases). Per germline, CDR1 SGDLS and CDR2 YYNGEE. The CDR3 consists of 15 residues. Between the trimmed V and J ends, which lost 0 bases and 0 bases, there was a span of 7 bases. The CDR3 spells CASSVEGVSGNTIYF. The DNA of the CDR3 is TGTGCCAGCAGCGTAGAAGGGGTCTCTGGAAACACCATATATTTT.

V usage is TRBV9 and J usage is TRBJ2-7; D is perhaps TRBD1 (6 bases). This CDR3 is 15 amino acids long. Germline V CDR1 and CDR2: SGDLS, YYNGEE. Deletions cut 3 bases from V and 3 bases from J, with 16 bases between. CDR3 in amino acids: CASSELGAGVYEQYF. CDR3 nucleotides: TGTGCCAGCAGCGAGCTTGGGGCAGGGGTCTACGAGCAGTACTTC.

The chain links TRBV5-1 to TRBJ1-6; D is unresolved. Looked up from germline, CDR1 is SGHRS and CDR2 is YFSETQ. This CDR3 has 15 residues. V was trimmed by 2 bases and J by 9 bases, leaving 15 bases between them. As DNA, the CDR3 is TGCGCCAGCAGCTTCAGCCTAAGCCAAGTTTCACCCCTCCACTTT. It translates to CASSFSLSQVSPLHF.

This chain joins TRBV11-2 and TRBJ2-1; TRBD2 matches 12 bases. The V gene end was trimmed by 0 bases and the J gene end by 14 bases; junction bases not matched to a gene: 14. From germline, CDR1 is SGHAT and CDR2 FQNNGV. The CDR3 totals 17 residues. In DNA, the CDR3 is TGTGCCAGCAGCTTAGACCTCCTATCTAGCGGGAGGGCCCCGGAGTTCTTC. Translation: CASSLDLLSSGRAPEFF.

The V call is TRBV7-2, the J call TRBJ1-5; D possibly corresponds to TRBD1 (5 bases). With 5 bases removed from V and 4 bases from J, the gap between germline ends came to 9 bases. Germline-derived CDR1 and CDR2 are SGHTA and FQGNSA. The CDR3 has 13 residues. The CDR3: CASSGDWNQPQHF. The CDR3 DNA sequence: TGTGCCAGCAGCGGGGACTGGAATCAGCCCCAGCATTTT.

In nucleotides, the CDR3 is TGTGCCAGCAGTTTACCAGGCAGGGGGCCCGCAGATACGCAGTATTTT. Residues: CASSLPGRGPADTQYF. This chain links TRBV27 with TRBJ2-3; 8 bases align to TRBD1. The CDR3 has 16 residues. CDR1 MNHEY and CDR2 SMNVEV come from the germline V gene (reference sequence). The V segment lost 2 bases and the J segment 4 bases; nucleotides outside the gene matches: 8.

The gene calls are TRBV7-9 and TRBJ1-4; unclear D gene. Trimming removed 4 bases at V and 5 bases at J, with 17 bases between. The length of the CDR3 is 16 residues. Germline-derived CDR1 and CDR2 are SEHNR and FQNEAQ (reference sequence). The CDR3 here is CASSSKSGTDNEKLFF. CDR3 nucleotide sequence: TGTGCCAGCAGCTCTAAGTCAGGTACCGACAATGAAAAACTGTTTTTT.

The CDR3 region has the DNA TGTGCCAGCAGCGCCCCGGGACAGTCCAATTCACCCCTCCACTTT. Translating it yields CASSAPGQSNSPLHF. This chain links TRBV9 with TRBJ1-6; 7 nucleotides match TRBD1. After removal of 3 bases from V and 7 bases from J, the junction contained 7 bases not matched to a gene. Per the germline V gene, CDR1 is SGDLS and CDR2 is YYNGEE. The CDR3 sequence is 15 residues long. The full variable domain, its missing parts supplied by reference TRBV9 and TRBJ1-6, is DSGVTQTPKHLITATGQRVTLRCSPRSGDLSVYWYQQSLDQGLQFLIQYYNGEERAKGNILERFSAQQFPDLHSELNLSSLELGDSALYFCASSAPGQSNSPLHFGNGTRLTVT.

CDR3 sequence (DNA): TGTGCCAGCAGCTTATGGGGTCAGAGTACTAACTATGGCTACACCTTC. This sequence encodes CASSLWGQSTNYGYTF. The gene calls are TRBV11-2 and TRBJ1-2; D call uncertain. The germline V gene encodes CDR1 SGHAT and CDR2 FQNNGV. The germline V and J ends were trimmed by 2 bases and 0 bases, with 13 bases remaining between them. The CDR3 has 16 amino acids.

V and J are TRBV7-2 and TRBJ2-7, with TRBD2 identical over 8 bases. J gave up 2 bases and V 1 base, and 13 bases lay outside the gene matches. This CDR3 comprises 18 residues. Per the germline V gene, CDR1 is SGHTA and CDR2 is FQGNSA. The CDR3 loop reads CASSLGLSGAQITYEQYF. Here the CDR3 DNA reads TGTGCCAGCAGCTTAGGTCTTAGCGGGGCTCAAATTACCTACGAGCAGTACTTC.